Following are 20 T cell receptor beta chains from one sample sequenced in a study of cytomegalovirus exposure and HLA in healthy donors. PCR used 60 Vbeta primers and 13 Jbeta primers. The data were produced by immunoSEQ multiplex PCR, yet TCRdb's version contains in-frame clones alone and is incomplete. Of some 130,000 clones in the sample, roughly four fifths were seen once. Sequencing was carried out using PBMCs. The receptors originated from a male donor in good health and CMV-seropositive.

This chain links TRBV27 with TRBJ2-1, with 10 positions matching TRBD2. Per the germline V gene, CDR1 is MNHEY and CDR2 is SMNVEV (reference sequence). The CDR3 length is 15 residues. With 5 bases clipped from V and 9 bases from J, the junction kept 10 bases outside the gene matches. The CDR3 here is CASSTEAGGPFEQFF. In DNA form, the CDR3 reads TGTGCCAGCAGTACAGAAGCGGGAGGGCCTTTTGAGCAGTTCTTC.

The chain links TRBV21-1 to TRBJ2-5; the table's D call, TRBD2, was not checked against the DNA. TRBV21-1 is a documented pseudogene. The CDR3 spans 19 residues. Here the CDR3 reads CASSKGNPVWREARETQYF. CDR3 DNA sequence: TGTGCCAGCAGCAAAGGGAACCCGGTCTGGCGGGAGGCTAGGGAGACCCAGTACTTC.

CDR3 protein: CASSVEAGVSDTQYF. CDR3 sequence (DNA): TGTGCCAGCAGCGTAGAGGCGGGAGTTTCGGATACGCAGTATTTT. The V and J genes are TRBV9 and TRBJ2-3; 7 nucleotides line up with TRBD2. Germline CDR1 and CDR2: SGDLS and YYNGEE. The CDR3 has 15 amino acids. The V gene end was trimmed by 0 bases and the J gene end by 6 bases; junction bases not matched to a gene: 7.

The gene calls are TRBV7-9 and TRBJ2-1, with TRBD2 identical over 12 bases. The CDR3 is made up of 15 amino acids. Germline CDR1 reads SEHNR; CDR2 reads FQNEAQ (reference sequence). The V segment lost 2 bases and the J segment 9 bases; nucleotides outside the gene matches: 5. The CDR3 sequence: CASSLYLAGGGEQFF. The CDR3 DNA follows: TGTGCCAGCAGCTTATATCTAGCGGGAGGGGGTGAGCAGTTCTTC.

This clone was picked up one time. The chain links TRBV5-6 to TRBJ1-1; D is possibly TRBD1 (5 bases). The V end was cut by 1 base, the J end by 1 base, with 11 bases between. The germline V gene has CDR1 SGHDT and CDR2 YYEEEE. CDR3 length equals 15 residues. CDR3 nucleotide sequence: TGTGCCAGCAGCTTGATGACAGAGTGGAACACTGAAGCTTTCTTT. Translation: CASSLMTEWNTEAFF.

V and J are TRBV29-1 and TRBJ2-5; 12 positions agree with TRBD1. Unmatched junction bases numbered 4, after V lost 6 bases and J lost 5 bases. CDR1 and CDR2 (germline): SQVTM, ANQGSEA. CDR3 length equals 13 residues. The chain's CDR3 is CSVGQGAEETQYF. In nucleotides, the CDR3 is TGCAGCGTGGGACAGGGGGCGGAGGAGACCCAGTACTTC. Full variable domain (remainder filled in from reference TRBV29-1 and TRBJ2-5): SAVISQKPSRDICQRGTSLTIQCQVDSQVTMMFWYRQQPGQSLTLIATANQGSEATYESGFVIDKFPISRPNLTFSTLTVSNMSPEDSSIYLCSVGQGAEETQYFGPGTRLLVL.

This rearrangement joins TRBV28 to TRBJ2-3; TRBD1 aligns across 10 bases. Looked up from germline, CDR1 is MDHEN and CDR2 is SYDVKM. The CDR3 sequence is 16 residues long. V gave up 8 bases and J gave up 4 bases; unmatched junction bases: 12. The CDR3, as DNA: TGTGCCAGCGCGCAGGGGACAGGGGCTGGATCAGATACGCAGTATTTT. Protein sequence: CASAQGTGAGSDTQYF.

The DNA for the CDR3 is TGTGCCAGCAGCCAAATCTCAGCGGGATCCTACAATGAGCAGTTCTTC. Protein sequence: CASSQISAGSYNEQFF. V gene TRBV7-9 combines with J gene TRBJ2-1; TRBD2 aligns across 7 bases. V gave up 5 bases and J gave up 1 base; unmatched junction bases: 8. The CDR3 has 16 residues. Germline loops: CDR1 SEHNR, CDR2 FQNEAQ (reference sequence).

This clone was counted a few times. The chain is built from TRBV11-2 and TRBJ1-1; D possibly corresponds to TRBD1 (5 bases). Trimming shortened V by 0 bases and J by 6 bases, and 14 bases separated the two germline ends. This CDR3 region has 15 residues. Germline CDR1 and CDR2: SGHAT and FQNNGV. This CDR3 is CASSLEPPGVAEAFF. The CDR3 region has the DNA TGTGCCAGCAGCTTAGAACCACCGGGGGTCGCTGAAGCTTTCTTT.

The chain combines TRBV7-3 with TRBJ2-7; TRBD2 matches 9 bases. V shed 5 bases, J shed 2 bases, and the junction held 10 bases outside the gene matches. CDR1 is SGHTA and CDR2 is FQGTGA in the germline V gene. This CDR3 has 16 residues. DNA of the CDR3: TGTGCCAGCAGCCAAGAGGGGGGACTAGCCGCCTACGAGCAGTACTTC. The encoded protein is CASSQEGGLAAYEQYF. The full variable domain, in which reference TRBV7-3 and TRBJ2-7 provide the parts outside the CDR3, is GAGVSQTPSNKVTEKGKYVELRCDPISGHTALYWYRQSLGQGPEFLIYFQGTGAADDSGLPNDRFFAVRPEGSVSTLKIQRTERGDSAVYLCASSQEGGLAAYEQYFGPGTRLTVT.

The chain combines TRBV9 with TRBJ1-5; possible D gene TRBD1, 5 bases. V was clipped by 0 bases and J by 6 bases, with 7 bases between them. The CDR3 has 13 residues. The germline V gene encodes CDR1 SGDLS and CDR2 YYNGEE. Here the CDR3 reads CASSVAGGQPQHF. The CDR3 DNA sequence: TGTGCCAGCAGCGTAGCCGGGGGTCAGCCCCAGCATTTT. The entire variable domain, with the rest obtained from reference TRBV9 and TRBJ1-5, is as follows: DSGVTQTPKHLITATGQRVTLRCSPRSGDLSVYWYQQSLDQGLQFLIQYYNGEERAKGNILERFSAQQFPDLHSELNLSSLELGDSALYFCASSVAGGQPQHFGDGTRLSIL.

This clone was recorded only once. The rearrangement joins TRBV28 to TRBJ1-2, with D hard to call. Germline CDR1 and CDR2: MDHEN and SYDVKM. Trimming stripped 4 bases from V and 6 bases from J, with 12 bases between. This CDR3 region has 13 residues. CDR3 sequence reads: CASSWAAGDGYTF. The CDR3 DNA reads TGTGCCAGCAGTTGGGCCGCGGGAGATGGCTACACCTTC.

This clone was found once. The chain is built from TRBV7-8 and TRBJ2-7; TRBD1 aligns across 10 bases. The CDR3 is 14 amino acids. The germline V gene has CDR1 SGHVS and CDR2 FQNEAQ. The junction had 5 bases not matched to a gene; V was cut back by 5 bases and J by 4 bases. In DNA, the CDR3 is TGTGCCAGCAGCCCTGGGACAGGGGCTTACGAGCAGTACTTC. The encoded protein is CASSPGTGAYEQYF.

The chain couples TRBV11-1 to TRBJ2-7; D possibly corresponds to TRBD1 (5 bases). V shed 5 bases and J shed 3 bases, with 23 bases lying between them. The V gene's germline CDR1 is SGHAT and CDR2 FQDESV (reference sequence). This CDR3 is built from 17 residues. The CDR3 DNA is TGTGCCAGCAGCCCAACCCAGGGCCACTACCTTCTCTACGAGCAGTACTTC. Translation gives CASSPTQGHYLLYEQYF. The whole variable domain, filled in from reference TRBV11-1 and TRBJ2-7, reads EAEVAQSPRYKITEKSQAVAFWCDPISGHATLYWYRQILGQGPELLVQFQDESVVDDSQLPKDRFSAERLKGVDSTLKIQPAELGDSAMYLCASSPTQGHYLLYEQYFGPGTRLTVT.

The genes are TRBV5-1 and TRBJ2-5, with D maybe TRBD2 (5 bases). The J call may be wrong; the DNA end is better matched by TRBJ2-7. In germline, CDR1 is SGHRS, CDR2 YFSETQ. This CDR3 has 17 amino acids. For the CDR3, the DNA is TGCGCCAGCAGCTTGAGTGGTCCCGGGATCACGTCCTACGAGCAGTACTTC. Translated: CASSLSGPGITSYEQYF.

The chain joins TRBV5-8 to TRBJ1-1, with D uncertain. V was pared by 4 bases and J by 7 bases, with 8 bases between. The germline V gene encodes CDR1 SGHTS and CDR2 YDEGEE. The CDR3 loop spans 11 amino acids. The CDR3 region has the DNA TGTGCCAGCAGCCGGGAAGTTGAAGCTTTCTTT. Protein product: CASSREVEAFF.

The J gene is TRBJ2-6, the V gene TRBV2; 7 bases map to TRBD1. Germline CDR1 reads SNHLY; CDR2 reads FYNNEI. This CDR3 is built from 14 residues. J lost 1 base, V lost 7 bases, and 1 base had no gene match. CDR3 sequence reads: CASKTGSGANVLTF. The CDR3 DNA reads as TGTGCCAGCAAGACAGGGTCTGGGGCCAACGTCCTGACTTTC.

The chain recombines TRBV7-9 with TRBJ1-1, with TRBD1 identical over 9 bases. Germline CDR1 SEHNR, CDR2 FQNEAQ (reference sequence). V lost 5 bases to trimming and J lost 0 bases; unmatched junction nucleotides: 4. The CDR3 has 15 amino acids. The CDR3 sequence is CASSETGGVNTEAFF. In nucleotides, the CDR3 is TGTGCCAGCAGCGAGACAGGGGGGGTGAACACTGAAGCTTTCTTT.

The rearrangement links TRBV5-6 to TRBJ1-3, with a tentative D call TRBD1 (6 bases). Looked up from germline, CDR1 is SGHDT and CDR2 is YYEEEE. The CDR3 extends over 14 amino acids. V lost 3 bases to trimming and J lost 6 bases, with 13 bases between them. CDR3 loop: CASSWDTGSNTIYF. The CDR3 DNA follows: TGTGCCAGCAGCTGGGACACAGGTTCAAACACCATATATTTT. The whole variable domain, remainder taken from reference TRBV5-6 and TRBJ1-3, is DAGVTQSPTHLIKTRGQQVTLRCSPKSGHDTVSWYQQALGQGPQFIFQYYEEEERQRGNFPDRFSGHQFPNYSSELNVNALLLGDSALYLCASSWDTGSNTIYFGEGSWLTVV.

The chain recombines TRBV4-2 with TRBJ2-3, with 15 positions matching TRBD2. The CDR3 runs 19 residues. The J segment lost 0 bases and the V segment lost 4 bases, leaving 8 bases of the junction unmatched. Germline CDR1 and CDR2: LGHNA and YNFKEQ. The CDR3 loop reads CASSPTGTSGRPSTDTQYF. The CDR3 nucleotides are TGTGCCAGCAGCCCGACCGGGACTAGCGGGAGGCCGAGCACAGATACGCAGTATTTT.